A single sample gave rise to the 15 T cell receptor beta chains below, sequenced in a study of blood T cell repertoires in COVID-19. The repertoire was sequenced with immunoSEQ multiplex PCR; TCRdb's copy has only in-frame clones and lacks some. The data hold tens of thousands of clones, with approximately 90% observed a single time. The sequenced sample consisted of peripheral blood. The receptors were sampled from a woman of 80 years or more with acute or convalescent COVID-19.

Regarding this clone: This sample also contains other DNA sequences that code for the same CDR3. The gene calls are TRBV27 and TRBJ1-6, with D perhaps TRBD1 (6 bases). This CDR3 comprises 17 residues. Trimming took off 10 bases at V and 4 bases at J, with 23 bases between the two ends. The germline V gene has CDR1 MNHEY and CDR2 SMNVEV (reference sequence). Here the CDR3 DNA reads TGTGCCACCGGAAGTAAAACAGGGATCGGATATAATTCACCCCTCCACTTT. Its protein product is CATGSKTGIGYNSPLHF.

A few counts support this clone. CDR3 DNA sequence: TGTGCCAGCAGTCCTAGCGGGGGGGCGAACGGGGAGCTGTTTTTT. Translating gives CASSPSGGANGELFF. This chain links TRBV28 with TRBJ2-2, with 12 bases fitting TRBD2. CDR3 length: 15 amino acids. The ends lost 5 bases at V and 7 bases at J; junction bases unmatched: 5. Germline V gene sequence: CDR1 MDHEN, CDR2 SYDVKM.

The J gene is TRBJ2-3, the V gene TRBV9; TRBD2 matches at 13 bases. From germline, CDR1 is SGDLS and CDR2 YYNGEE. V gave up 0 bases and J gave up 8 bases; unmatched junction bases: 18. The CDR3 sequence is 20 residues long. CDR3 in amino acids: CASSVATGRTSGSPVGTQYF. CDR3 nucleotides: TGTGCCAGCAGCGTAGCTACTGGACGGACTAGCGGGAGCCCGGTAGGTACGCAGTATTTT.

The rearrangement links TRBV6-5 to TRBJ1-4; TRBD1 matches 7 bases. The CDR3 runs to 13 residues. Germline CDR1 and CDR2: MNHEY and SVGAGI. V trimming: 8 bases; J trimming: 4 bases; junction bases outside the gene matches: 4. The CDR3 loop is CASGQVINEKLFF. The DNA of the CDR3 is TGTGCCAGCGGACAGGTTATTAATGAAAAACTGTTTTTT.

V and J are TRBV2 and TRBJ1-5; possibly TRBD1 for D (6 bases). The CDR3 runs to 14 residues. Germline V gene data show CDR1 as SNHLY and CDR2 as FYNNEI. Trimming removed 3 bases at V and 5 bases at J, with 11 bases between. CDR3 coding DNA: TGTGCCAGCAGTGATACAGGGTCGGATCAGCCCCAGCATTTT. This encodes CASSDTGSDQPQHF. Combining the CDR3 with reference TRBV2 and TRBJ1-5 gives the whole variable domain EPEVTQTPSHQVTQMGQEVILRCVPISNHLYFYWYRQILGQKVEFLVSFYNNEISEKSEIFDDQFSVERPDGSNFTLKIRSTKLEDSAMYFCASSDTGSDQPQHFGDGTRLSIL.

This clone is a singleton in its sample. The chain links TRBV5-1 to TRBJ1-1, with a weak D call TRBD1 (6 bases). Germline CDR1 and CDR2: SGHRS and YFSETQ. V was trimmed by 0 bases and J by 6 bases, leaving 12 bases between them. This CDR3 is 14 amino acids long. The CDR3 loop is CASSLGGGAAEAFF. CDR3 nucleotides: TGCGCCAGCAGCTTGGGTGGGGGCGCGGCTGAAGCTTTCTTT.

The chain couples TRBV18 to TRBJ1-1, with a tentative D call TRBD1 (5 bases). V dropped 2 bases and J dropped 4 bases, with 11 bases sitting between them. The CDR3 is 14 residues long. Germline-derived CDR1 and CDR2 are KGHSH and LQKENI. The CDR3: CASSPSGVRTEAFF. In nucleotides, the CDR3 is TGTGCCAGCTCACCATCGGGGGTTCGCACTGAAGCTTTCTTT.

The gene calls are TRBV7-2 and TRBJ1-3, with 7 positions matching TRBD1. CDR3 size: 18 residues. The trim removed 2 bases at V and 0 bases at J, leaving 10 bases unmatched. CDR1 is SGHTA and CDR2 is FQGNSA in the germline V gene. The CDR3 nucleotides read TGTGCCAGCAGCTTAAGGACCGGGACAGCACTCTCTGGAAACACCATATATTTT. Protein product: CASSLRTGTALSGNTIYF.

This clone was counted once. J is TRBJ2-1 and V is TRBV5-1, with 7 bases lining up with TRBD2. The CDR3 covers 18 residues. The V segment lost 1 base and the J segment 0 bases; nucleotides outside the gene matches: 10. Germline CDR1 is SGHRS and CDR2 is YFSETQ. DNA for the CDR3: TGCGCCAGCAGCTTGCGGGGCTCGGGGGGAATCTCCTACAATGAGCAGTTCTTC. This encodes CASSLRGSGGISYNEQFF.

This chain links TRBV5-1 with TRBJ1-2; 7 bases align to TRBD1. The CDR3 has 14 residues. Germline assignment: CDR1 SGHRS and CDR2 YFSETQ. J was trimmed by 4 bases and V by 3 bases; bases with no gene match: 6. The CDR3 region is CASSSDRVGYGYTF. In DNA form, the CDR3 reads TGCGCCAGCAGCTCCGACAGGGTCGGCTATGGCTACACCTTC. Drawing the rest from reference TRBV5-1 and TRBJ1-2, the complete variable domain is KAGVTQTPRYLIKTRGQQVTLSCSPISGHRSVSWYQQTPGQGLQFLFEYFSETQRNKGNFPGRFSGRQFSNSRSEMNVSTLELGDSALYLCASSSDRVGYGYTFGSGTRLTVV.

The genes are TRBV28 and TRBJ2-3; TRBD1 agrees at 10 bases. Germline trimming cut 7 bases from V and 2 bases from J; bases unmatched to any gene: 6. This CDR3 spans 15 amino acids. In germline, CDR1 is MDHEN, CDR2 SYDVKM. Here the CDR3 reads CASTTGTGATDTQYF. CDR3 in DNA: TGTGCCAGCACAACCGGGACAGGGGCCACAGATACGCAGTATTTT.

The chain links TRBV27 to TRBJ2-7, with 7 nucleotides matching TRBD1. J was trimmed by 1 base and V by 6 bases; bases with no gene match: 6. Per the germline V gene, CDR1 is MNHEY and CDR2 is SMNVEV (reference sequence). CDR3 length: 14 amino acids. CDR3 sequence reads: CASRPRQGSYEQYF. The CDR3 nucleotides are TGTGCCAGCAGACCCCGACAGGGTTCCTACGAGCAGTACTTC.

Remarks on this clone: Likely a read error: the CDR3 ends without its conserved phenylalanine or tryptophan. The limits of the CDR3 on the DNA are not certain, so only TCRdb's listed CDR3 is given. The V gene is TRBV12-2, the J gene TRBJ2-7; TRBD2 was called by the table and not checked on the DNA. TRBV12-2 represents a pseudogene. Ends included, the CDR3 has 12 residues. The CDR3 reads CASRSRGTRPSL.

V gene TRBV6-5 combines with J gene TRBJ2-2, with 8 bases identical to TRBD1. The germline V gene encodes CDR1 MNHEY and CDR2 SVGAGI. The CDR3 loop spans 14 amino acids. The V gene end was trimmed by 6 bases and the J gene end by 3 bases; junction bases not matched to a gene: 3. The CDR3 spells CASSRTGYTGELFF. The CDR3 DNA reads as TGTGCCAGCAGCCGGACAGGGTACACCGGGGAGCTGTTTTTT.

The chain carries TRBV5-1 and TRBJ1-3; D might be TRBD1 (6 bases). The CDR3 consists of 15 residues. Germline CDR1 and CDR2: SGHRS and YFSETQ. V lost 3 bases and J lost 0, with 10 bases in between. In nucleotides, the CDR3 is TGCGCCAGCAGCTCACAGGGTTTCTCTGGAAACACCATATATTTT. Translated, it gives CASSSQGFSGNTIYF.